This entry lists 9 T cell receptor beta chains sequenced from one sample in a study of CD8 T cells in Susac syndrome (dated by TCRdb to between 2018 and 2020). The library was obtained by the immunoSEQ multiplex PCR assay. RNA was extracted using the RNeasy kit, and about 0.45 to 1 microgram was reverse transcribed with random hexamers. TCRdb redid the processing of the public reads, applying fastp at Q25 and MiXCR, and retained in-frame beta chains. Merged by CDR3 protein, the rows form single entries marked with the most common genes and DNA. The sample contains around 190,000 distinct CDR3 sequences, roughly 96% of them found a single time. The ten most abundant clones make up roughly 0.1% of the sample. Sequenced input: CD4+ T cells from PBMCs. The receptors stem from a human donor in good health.

The V call is TRBV27, the J call TRBJ2-3; a possible D gene is TRBD2 (6 bases). V dropped 1 base and J dropped 3 bases, with 14 bases sitting between them. CDR3 length: 16 amino acids. CDR1 and CDR2 from the germline V gene are MNHEY and SMNVEV (reference sequence). The CDR3 DNA sequence: TGTGCCAGCAGTTTATGGGCGAACCGGGGGACAGATACGCAGTATTTT. Protein: CASSLWANRGTDTQYF.

This chain connects TRBV20-1 to TRBJ1-1; possibly TRBD1 for D (6 bases). The CDR3 loop spans 13 amino acids. Looked up from germline, CDR1 is DFQATT and CDR2 is SNEGSKA (reference sequence). Trimming took off 4 bases at V and 0 bases at J, with 9 bases between the two ends. Written as DNA, the CDR3 is TGCAGTGCTAACAGGGTTATGAACACTGAAGCTTTCTTT. Amino acids: CSANRVMNTEAFF.

This clonotype was counted a few times. V usage is TRBV12-3 or TRBV12-4 and J usage is TRBJ2-5, with a possible D match to TRBD1 (6 bases). The CDR3 has 13 amino acids. Trimming removed 3 bases at V and 2 bases at J, with 7 bases between. CDR3 region: CASSFDRQETQYF. Written as DNA, the CDR3 is TGTGCCAGCAGTTTCGACAGGCAAGAGACCCAGTACTTC.

This clonotype appeared once. The gene calls are TRBV20-1 and TRBJ2-6; possible D gene TRBD2, 5 bases. Germline loops: CDR1 DFQATT, CDR2 SNEGSKA (reference sequence). The CDR3 totals 14 residues. Trimming removed 5 bases from V and 4 bases from J, with 12 bases in between. This chain's CDR3 is CSAALPGGANVLTF. CDR3 in DNA: TGCAGTGCTGCTTTGCCGGGAGGGGCCAACGTCCTGACTTTC.

This clonotype was recorded only once. This chain uses TRBV20-1 with TRBJ2-5, with D hard to call. Germline CDR1 and CDR2: DFQATT and SNEGSKA (reference sequence). This CDR3 is 13 amino acids long. Between the trimmed V and J ends, which lost 0 bases and 5 bases, there was a span of 10 bases. The CDR3 nucleotides read TGCAGTGCTAGAGATGAAGGGCAGGAGACCCAGTACTTC. Translation: CSARDEGQETQYF.

The chain links TRBV3-1 to TRBJ2-1; TRBD2 might be the D (6 bases). The germline CDR1 and CDR2 sequences are LGHDT and YNNKEL (reference sequence). This CDR3 contains 13 residues. V lost 4 bases, J lost 9 bases, and 13 bases lay in between. CDR3 sequence (DNA): TGTGCCAGCAGCCTACTTGGAGGGTTTGAGCAGTTCTTC. Translating it yields CASSLLGGFEQFF.

The V and J genes are TRBV7-2 and TRBJ1-4, with TRBD1 as a possible D gene (5 bases). The CDR3 extends over 15 amino acids. The V end was cut by 3 bases, the J end by 6 bases, with 14 bases between. Germline CDR1 SGHTA, CDR2 FQGNSA. This CDR3 reads CASSLFGGADEKLFF. The CDR3 region has the DNA TGTGCCAGCAGCTTGTTCGGGGGTGCGGATGAAAAACTGTTTTTT.

The genes are TRBV24-1 and TRBJ2-2; weak D call: TRBD2 (6 bases). This CDR3 region has 14 residues. Looked up from germline, CDR1 is KGHDR and CDR2 is SFDVKD. Trimming took off 8 bases at V and 0 bases at J, with 9 bases between the two ends. CDR3 region: CATTGLSNTGELFF. CDR3 DNA sequence: TGTGCCACCACTGGACTATCGAACACCGGGGAGCTGTTTTTT.

The chain is built from TRBV12-3 or TRBV12-4 and TRBJ2-3; D is uncertain. CDR3 size: 18 residues. Deletions cut 6 bases from V and 0 bases from J, with 22 bases between. This CDR3 is CASSPRLLYGASTDTQYF. As DNA, the CDR3 is TGTGCCAGCAGCCCGCGCCTACTTTACGGTGCTAGCACAGATACGCAGTATTTT.